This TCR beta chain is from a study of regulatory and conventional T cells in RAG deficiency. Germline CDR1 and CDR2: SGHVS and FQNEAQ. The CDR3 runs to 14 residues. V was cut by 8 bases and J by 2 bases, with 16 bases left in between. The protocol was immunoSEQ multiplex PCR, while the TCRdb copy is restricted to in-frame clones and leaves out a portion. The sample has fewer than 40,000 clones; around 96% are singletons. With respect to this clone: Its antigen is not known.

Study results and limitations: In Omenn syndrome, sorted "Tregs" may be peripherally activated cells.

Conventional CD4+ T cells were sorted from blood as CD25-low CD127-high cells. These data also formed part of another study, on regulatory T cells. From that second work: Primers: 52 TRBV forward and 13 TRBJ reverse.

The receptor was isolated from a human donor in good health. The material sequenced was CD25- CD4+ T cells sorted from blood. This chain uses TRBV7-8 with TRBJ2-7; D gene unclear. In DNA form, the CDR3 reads TGTGCCAGCGTCCCCCCCTGGCAGGCCTACGAGCAGTACTTC. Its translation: CASVPPWQAYEQYF.